This T cell receptor (beta chain) stems from a study of T cell clones after liver transplantation. The overall study: In this trial, immunosuppression withdrawal was attempted within 2 years of liver transplant. At least one year of complete immunosuppression withdrawal without enzymes over twice normal defined tolerance. TCRbeta sequencing after a pre-transplant mixed lymphocyte reaction identified graft-donor-reactive clones, later tracked in post-transplant blood.

The V end was cut by 3 bases, the J end by 2 bases, with 8 bases between. This CDR3 contains 14 residues. The V gene's germline CDR1 is SGHRS and CDR2 YFSETQ. Sorting of unstimulated PBMCs yielded separate CD3+CD4+ and CD3+CD8+ fractions. Only in-frame clones appear in the TCRdb table, and some are missing; sequencing was by immunoSEQ multiplex PCR. The sample includes some 80,000 clones, approximately 81% of them seen just once. This TCR derives from a human patient who received a liver transplant. Some T cells may arise from the graft donor. The sample was CD4+ T cells from blood, taken less than 50 months after liver transplant. V and J are TRBV5-1 and TRBJ2-2, with D possibly being TRBD1 (5 bases). CDR3: CASSSGPNTGELFF. CDR3 nucleotides: TGCGCCAGCAGCTCAGGGCCCAACACCGGGGAGCTGTTTTTT.